The 31 T cell receptor beta chains in this list originate from one sample, sequenced in a study of blood T cell repertoires in COVID-19. Assay used: immunoSEQ multiplex PCR; TCRdb lists only in-frame clones, some missing. The table records more than 250,000 clones, approximately 84% of them present only once. The sample was peripheral blood. These receptors all come from a human donor in a cohort sampled during active COVID-19.

The V gene is TRBV18, the J gene TRBJ1-5; TRBD1 agrees at 9 bases. Trimming at V came to 2 bases and at J to 4 bases, leaving 3 bases not matched to a gene. This CDR3 comprises 15 residues. Germline loops: CDR1 KGHSH, CDR2 LQKENI. The CDR3 nucleotides are TGTGCCAGCTCACCAGACAGGGGGTATAATCAGCCCCAGCATTTT. Translation gives CASSPDRGYNQPQHF.

The gene calls are TRBV2 and TRBJ2-3; D might be TRBD1 (5 bases). Germline CDR1 SNHLY, CDR2 FYNNEI. The CDR3 is 12 amino acids. V lost 6 bases to trimming and J lost 9 bases, with 13 bases between them. DNA for the CDR3: TGTGCCAGCAGGGCAGAACAGGCAACGCAGTATTTT. Translation: CASRAEQATQYF.

This clone appeared once. V and J are TRBV7-9 and TRBJ1-1; tentatively, D is TRBD1 (6 bases). Trimming shortened V by 4 bases and J by 1 base, and 10 bases separated the two germline ends. This CDR3 contains 14 residues. Per the germline V gene, CDR1 is SEHNR and CDR2 is FQNEAQ (reference sequence). The CDR3 region is CASSSRTANTEAFF. In nucleotides, the CDR3 is TGTGCCAGCAGCTCAAGGACAGCGAACACTGAAGCTTTCTTT.

This clone was found once. The chain links TRBV7-9 to TRBJ1-5, with 9 bases lining up with TRBD1. CDR1 and CDR2 (germline): SEHNR, FQNEAQ (reference sequence). The CDR3 sequence is 15 residues long. Trimming removed 5 bases from V and 6 bases from J; junction bases left unmatched: 8. The CDR3 loop reads CASSPGQGPGQPQHF. In DNA form, the CDR3 reads TGTGCCAGCAGCCCCGGACAGGGGCCGGGTCAGCCCCAGCATTTT.

The chain carries TRBV3-1 (or the pseudogene TRBV3-2) and TRBJ2-5; maybe TRBD2 (6 bases). The CDR3 sequence is 14 residues long. CDR1 is LGHDT and CDR2 is YNNKEL in the germline V gene (reference sequence). The V end lost 2 bases, the J end lost 1 base, and 8 bases lay between the germline ends. The CDR3, as DNA: TGTGCCAGCAGCCAATTCGGGGGCCAAGAGACCCAGTACTTC. Translating gives CASSQFGGQETQYF.

The V gene is TRBV28, the J gene TRBJ1-4; D call uncertain. Looked up from germline, CDR1 is MDHEN and CDR2 is SYDVKM. V was shortened by 6 bases and J by 8 bases, with 16 bases between the two germline ends. The CDR3 sequence is 14 residues long. The CDR3 DNA reads as TGTGCCAGCAGCTATACTCCGGCGGTAGAAAAACTGTTTTTT. Translation: CASSYTPAVEKLFF.

V gene TRBV6-5 combines with J gene TRBJ2-1, with TRBD2 identical over 8 bases. The CDR3 is made up of 16 amino acids. Germline CDR1 MNHEY, CDR2 SVGAGI. V gave up 0 bases and J gave up 2 bases; unmatched junction bases: 3. In DNA form, the CDR3 reads TGTGCCAGCAGTTACTCCCCGGGAGGGACCTACAATGAGCAGTTCTTC. Translated, it gives CASSYSPGGTYNEQFF.

V and J are TRBV7-2 and TRBJ2-2; D call uncertain. Trimming shortened V by 2 bases and J by 6 bases, and 10 bases separated the two germline ends. This CDR3 has 14 residues. CDR1 is SGHTA and CDR2 is FQGNSA in the germline V gene. In nucleotides, the CDR3 is TGTGCCAGCAGCTTAAATAGAGTGTCCGGGGAGCTGTTTTTT. Translation gives CASSLNRVSGELFF.

The rearrangement uses TRBV7-2 and TRBJ2-7; 14 nucleotides align to TRBD2. V dropped 5 bases and J dropped 6; count of bases not matched to a gene: 9. This CDR3 is built from 16 residues. Germline V lookup: CDR1 SGHTA, CDR2 FQGNSA. CDR3 loop: CASSPPGLAGVSEQYF. The CDR3 nucleotides are TGTGCCAGCAGCCCCCCGGGACTAGCGGGAGTAAGCGAGCAGTACTTC.

This clone appeared a single time. The chain is built from TRBV6-5 and TRBJ1-3, with 8 bases that match TRBD1. Germline CDR1 and CDR2: MNHEY and SVGAGI. Trimming took 6 bases from V and 4 from J; bases not matched to a gene: 5. The CDR3 is made up of 14 amino acids. The CDR3 coding sequence is TGTGCCAGCAGGAGGACAGGGAAAGGAAACACCATATATTTT. This encodes CASRRTGKGNTIYF.

This chain links TRBV19 with TRBJ1-1; D gene unclear. Trimming removed 3 bases from V and 0 bases from J, with 11 bases in between. The CDR3 sequence is 15 residues long. Germline V gene sequence: CDR1 LNHDA, CDR2 SQIVND (reference sequence). CDR3 nucleotides: TGTGCCAGTAGTATCTCGTTACAGCTGAACACTGAAGCTTTCTTT. Protein: CASSISLQLNTEAFF.

V is TRBV7-9 and J is TRBJ2-1, with D possibly matching TRBD2 (6 bases). Trimming removed 1 base at V and 5 bases at J, with 12 bases between. The length of the CDR3 is 15 residues. Germline V gene lookup returns CDR1 SEHNR and CDR2 FQNEAQ (reference sequence). The CDR3 DNA is TGTGCCAGCAGCTTAGGGCAACGCGGGAACAATGAGCAGTTCTTC. Translated: CASSLGQRGNNEQFF.

This clone was seen more than once but under ten times. The chain employs TRBV9 and TRBJ2-6; D is ambiguous. V shed 0 bases and J shed 0 bases, with 7 bases lying between them. The germline CDR1 and CDR2 sequences are SGDLS and YYNGEE. The CDR3 covers 16 residues. This CDR3 is CASSVDINSGANVLTF. As DNA, the CDR3 is TGTGCCAGCAGCGTAGACATCAACTCTGGGGCCAACGTCCTGACTTTC.

J is TRBJ1-1 and V is TRBV7-2; tentative D call: TRBD1 (6 bases). Germline CDR1 is SGHTA and CDR2 is FQGNSA. V lost 2 bases to trimming and J lost 1 base, with 11 bases between them. The CDR3 covers 15 residues. CDR3 protein: CASSLRYRENTEAFF. Written as DNA, the CDR3 is TGTGCCAGCAGCTTAAGGTACAGGGAGAACACTGAAGCTTTCTTT.

The rearrangement uses TRBV3-1 (or the pseudogene TRBV3-2) and TRBJ2-3, with D unresolved. The V and J ends lost 5 bases and 2 bases respectively, with 17 bases between them. Germline V gene sequence: CDR1 LGHDT, CDR2 YNNKEL (reference sequence). The CDR3 runs to 16 residues. The CDR3 spells CASSGPGVRYTDTQYF. For the CDR3, the DNA is TGTGCCAGCAGCGGCCCCGGAGTTAGGTACACAGATACGCAGTATTTT.

This clone was seen only once. The rearrangement links TRBV6-5 to TRBJ1-4; no clear D. The V gene's germline CDR1 is MNHEY and CDR2 SVGAGI. This CDR3 has 13 residues. Trimming stripped 6 bases from V and 7 bases from J, with 12 bases between. CDR3 protein: CASRLSSGEKLFF. The CDR3 region has the DNA TGTGCCAGCAGACTTAGTTCGGGTGAAAAACTGTTTTTT.

The chain carries TRBV27 and TRBJ2-2; 9 bases agree with TRBD1. Unmatched junction bases numbered 4, after V lost 2 bases and J lost 6 bases. The germline V gene encodes CDR1 MNHEY and CDR2 SMNVEV (reference sequence). The CDR3 has 15 residues. CDR3 sequence: CASSLQRQGAGELFF. The CDR3 DNA sequence: TGTGCCAGCAGTTTACAACGACAGGGGGCCGGGGAGCTGTTTTTT.

J is TRBJ2-2 and V is TRBV27; 10 nucleotides line up with TRBD1. V dropped 5 bases and J dropped 3; count of bases not matched to a gene: 15. Germline CDR1 is MNHEY and CDR2 is SMNVEV (reference sequence). The CDR3 is 19 residues long. Written as DNA, the CDR3 is TGTGCCAGCAGTCCGCCGGGACAGGGGCTCTTAACCCACACCGGGGAGCTGTTTTTT. This gives the protein CASSPPGQGLLTHTGELFF.

This clone was observed once. V gene TRBV25-1 combines with J gene TRBJ2-3; a possible D gene is TRBD2 (6 bases). From germline, CDR1 is MGHDK and CDR2 SYGVNS. This CDR3 spans 17 amino acids. Deletions cut 3 bases from V and 0 bases from J, with 16 bases between. CDR3 bases: TGTGCCAGCAGTGACTTCCGTAGCCGGGAGAGCACAGATACGCAGTATTTT. It specifies CASSDFRSRESTDTQYF.

The rearrangement links TRBV27 to TRBJ2-7, with 7 bases lining up with TRBD1. In germline, CDR1 is MNHEY, CDR2 SMNVEV (reference sequence). V was clipped by 5 bases and J by 2 bases; unmatched bases: 6. The CDR3 has 14 residues. Here the CDR3 reads CASSIGTAPYEQYF. Here the CDR3 DNA reads TGTGCCAGCAGTATTGGGACAGCTCCCTACGAGCAGTACTTC.

This clone appeared once. The V gene is TRBV7-3, the J gene TRBJ2-1, with D perhaps matching TRBD2 (6 bases). Trimming stripped 2 bases from V and 8 bases from J, with 10 bases between. The germline V gene encodes CDR1 SGHTA and CDR2 FQGTGA. The CDR3 covers 13 residues. CDR3 DNA sequence: TGTGCCAGCAGCTTAGCCAGGGAGGATGAGCAGTTCTTC. It encodes CASSLAREDEQFF.

V is TRBV15 and J is TRBJ1-4; maybe TRBD1 (6 bases). The CDR3 sequence is 16 residues long. Germline V CDR1 and CDR2: LNHNV, YYDKDF (reference sequence). V gave up 1 base and J gave up 2 bases, with 11 bases separating them. The CDR3 sequence is CATSRVAGQTNEKLFF. DNA of the CDR3: TGTGCCACCAGCAGAGTAGCCGGACAGACTAATGAAAAACTGTTTTTT.

This clone was counted once. The chain carries TRBV7-6 and TRBJ2-7; TRBD2 matches at 14 bases. CDR1 SGHVS and CDR2 FNYEAQ come from the germline V gene. Trimming at V came to 1 base and at J to 10 bases, leaving 12 bases not matched to a gene. The CDR3 spans 17 residues. Written as DNA, the CDR3 is TGTGCCAGCAGCTTAGGAGGGACTAGCGGGAGTGTTGCAAGTCAGTACTTC. It codes for CASSLGGTSGSVASQYF.

The rearrangement joins TRBV2 to TRBJ1-4; no firm D call. The CDR3 length is 14 residues. Germline loops: CDR1 SNHLY, CDR2 FYNNEI. V was pared by 8 bases and J by 0 bases, with 10 bases between. For the CDR3, the DNA is TGTGCCAGCGAATTACAGCCAACTAATGAAAAACTGTTTTTT. Translation: CASELQPTNEKLFF.

This clone came up a few times. The V call is TRBV27, the J call TRBJ1-2, with TRBD1 matching 9 bases. The CDR3 runs to 15 residues. The J segment lost 0 bases and the V segment lost 5 bases, leaving 4 bases of the junction unmatched. Germline CDR1 reads MNHEY; CDR2 reads SMNVEV (reference sequence). The CDR3, as DNA: TGTGCCAGCAGTATGCGGACAGGGGCTAACTATGGCTACACCTTC. Translating gives CASSMRTGANYGYTF.

The chain links TRBV7-2 to TRBJ1-2, with 7 positions matching TRBD1. J lost 4 bases, V lost 4 bases, and 6 bases had no gene match. CDR3 length equals 14 residues. Per the germline V gene, CDR1 is SGHTA and CDR2 is FQGNSA. The CDR3 nucleotides are TGTGCCAGCAGCTGGCGGGGACAGACCTATGGCTACACCTTC. It codes for CASSWRGQTYGYTF.

The chain has TRBV19 and TRBJ1-4; D might be TRBD1 (6 bases). The CDR3 spans 15 residues. Germline V gene lookup returns CDR1 LNHDA and CDR2 SQIVND (reference sequence). Between the trimmed V and J ends, which lost 3 bases and 6 bases, there was a span of 14 bases. CDR3 amino acids: CASSIKGRGDEKLFF. CDR3 nucleotides: TGTGCCAGTAGTATCAAGGGCAGGGGTGATGAAAAACTGTTTTTT. Complete variable domain (other parts from reference TRBV19 and TRBJ1-4): DGGITQSPKYLFRKEGQNVTLSCEQNLNHDAMYWYRQDPGQGLRLIYYSQIVNDFQKGDIAEGYSVSREKKESFPLTVTSAQKNPTAFYLCASSIKGRGDEKLFFGSGTQLSVL.

The rearrangement joins TRBV29-1 to TRBJ1-2; TRBD1 agrees at 8 bases. With 6 bases clipped from V and 6 bases from J, the junction kept 15 bases outside the gene matches. The V gene's germline CDR1 is SQVTM and CDR2 ANQGSEA. The CDR3 loop spans 15 amino acids. This CDR3 reads CSVLSRATGEHGYTF. CDR3 DNA sequence: TGCAGCGTCCTCTCCAGGGCGACAGGGGAACATGGCTACACCTTC. The whole variable domain, remainder taken from reference TRBV29-1 and TRBJ1-2, is SAVISQKPSRDICQRGTSLTIQCQVDSQVTMMFWYRQQPGQSLTLIATANQGSEATYESGFVIDKFPISRPNLTFSTLTVSNMSPEDSSIYLCSVLSRATGEHGYTFGSGTRLTVV.

This chain connects TRBV7-2 to TRBJ1-2, with D possibly TRBD1 on 6 matching bases. Trimming pared 6 bases from V and 7 bases from J, leaving 12 bases between. The length of the CDR3 is 12 residues. CDR1 is SGHTA and CDR2 is FQGNSA in the germline V gene. The CDR3 DNA sequence: TGTGCCAGCAGTATTCCAGGGGCTGGCTACACCTTC. Protein sequence: CASSIPGAGYTF.

V usage is TRBV2 and J usage is TRBJ2-7; 7 bases align to TRBD2. V shed 7 bases, J shed 1 base, and the junction held 7 bases outside the gene matches. CDR1 is SNHLY, CDR2 FYNNEI, per germline. CDR3 size: 14 residues. The CDR3 spells CASNGREGSYEQYF. The CDR3 nucleotides are TGTGCCAGCAATGGCAGGGAGGGGTCCTACGAGCAGTACTTC.

V is TRBV11-2 and J is TRBJ1-3, with unresolved D. V lost 6 bases, J lost 7 bases, and 10 bases lay in between. The germline V gene has CDR1 SGHAT and CDR2 FQNNGV. This CDR3 comprises 12 residues. CDR3 in amino acids: CASRRTGNTIYF. CDR3 bases: TGTGCCAGCAGACGGACGGGGAACACCATATATTTT.